This entry features one TCR beta chain sequence. The antigen this receptor binds is unknown. Base qualities are not at hand, and no much larger clone is one base apart. In total, roughly 710 healthy bone marrow donors made up the cohort. Cohort members were all nominally healthy when sampled, although unrecorded immune exposures were likely present. The donor was CMV seronegative and was included in the group of 352 seronegative cohort members. Each donor provided a peripheral blood sample, and peripheral blood mononuclear cells were used for TCR beta sequencing. The Qiagen DNeasy Blood Extraction Kit was used to extract genomic DNA from the blood cell samples. The library relied on the immunoSEQ multiplex PCR assay. A mixture of 60 forward primers for TCR Vbeta segments and 13 reverse primers for TCR Jbeta segments was used in the multiplex PCR. Amplification of the CDR3 region of rearranged TCR beta genes was performed with a multiplex PCR assay on genomic DNA. The amplified TCR beta libraries were sequenced on the Illumina HiSeq System as 87-base-pair reads. The authors' pipeline ran thus. In a later analysis, tens of millions of unique TCR beta chains were counted across the roughly 610 repertoires, and roughly 11 million of these chains were shared by at least two donors. Raw reads were error-corrected and collapsed into unique sequences by a nearest-neighbor algorithm in which closely related sequences were merged to remove PCR and sequencing errors. CDR3 sequences were aligned to IMGT reference sequences to assign V, D and J gene segments. For a sequence to be retained, at least a six-nucleotide match to both a V gene segment and a J gene segment was required. A rearrangement was called productive if the CDR3 had no stop codons and remained in frame with V and J, and every other rearrangement was called non-productive. CDR3 was defined according to IMGT convention as the region running from the second conserved V-encoded cysteine to the conserved J-encoded phenylalanine. The earlier analysis of around 640 of the donors excluded sequences that lacked an unambiguous match to a single V gene segment. An earlier analysis of several hundred of the donors classified V segments as functional when productive rearrangements were above 56.7% and as segregating when the standard deviation between donors was above 5%. A statistical classification framework was developed to diagnose cytomegalovirus status using the catalog of TCR beta chain sequences. V and J gene assignment, in a later analysis, came from comparing TCR nucleotide sequences with IMGT/GENE-DB human TR gene sequences. A later analysis assigned CDR3 sequences and most-parsimonious VDJ recombination scenarios with the TCRdist pipeline. In a later analysis, each TCR beta chain was defined by its CDR3 amino acid sequence together with its V-gene family, and reads without a unique V-gene family were excluded. As a way to deal with suspected cross-contamination and a sequencing artifact, a later analysis dropped 500 to 700 nucleotide sequences that were highly shared and had low generation probability. In a later analysis, a clonal expansion index was calculated for each public chain from normalized within-repertoire ranks of inferred template counts. In a later analysis, generation probabilities were computed with a VDJ recombination model fitted to out-of-frame rearrangements, and the resulting probabilities were checked against IGoR. A later analysis scored TCR-TCR, TCR-HLA and TCR-CMV co-occurrence with hypergeometric tests, applying a repertoire-size bias correction to TCR pairs. To estimate false discovery rates, a later analysis permuted the HLA or CMV assignments 20 times. In a later analysis, co-occurring TCRs were grouped with DBSCAN, and TCRdist sequence similarity was added when clustering was performed within HLA-allele-positive subsets. Repertoires with fewer than 30,000 or more than 120,000 public chains were left out of co-occurrence clustering, as were four to six repertoires with anomalous nucleotide sharing. Here the immuneACCESS table is served through TCRdb, limited to in-frame sequences with V and J called. Missing clones are a known gap in these copies; in checked studies unresolved V genes cover under half, and the rest lacks a known reason. That table supplies the V and J calls and clone size; D and trimming were determined from the DNA. For this sample there are 84,000 or so clones; approximately 79% appear just once. Around 3% of the sample comes from the top ten.

These data are taken from a study of cytomegalovirus exposure and HLA in healthy donors (dated by TCRdb to 2015 to 2018). Regarding the complete study: An earlier analysis of 587 of the donors reported approximately 300 Gb of sequence data and some 110 million unique TCR beta sequences obtained from about 180 million T cells. Using immunosequencing, the study profiled T cell repertoires from approximately 700 subjects and related those repertoires to cytomegalovirus serostatus. Every discovery cohort repertoire had been produced on one sequencing platform. Of the roughly 430 genotyped donors, around 81% fell in the genetic ancestry cluster associated with self-reported Caucasian donors. The study was designed to test whether signatures of past pathogen exposure could be identified by cataloging public T cell receptors. An early release covering approximately 600 HLA-typed donors comprised 250 to 350 gigabases of sequencing data and some 79 million unique TCR sequences. The study combined high-throughput TCR immunosequencing, statistical association of individual TCRs with disease status, and machine learning to predict cytomegalovirus infection status. Several DR-DQ haplotypes were handled as single units for association and clustering because linkage in the cohort was strong. A later genetic analysis used genome-wide SNP genotypes for 398 of the 666 donors, treating that subset as a discovery cohort. A separate validation cohort of 100 to 150 different subjects was used in addition to the 666-subject first cohort. Rather than using new phenotypic data, the later analysis identified candidate immune exposures from TCR beta sequences and from how often those sequences occurred across donors. Donor age, sex, ethnicity and CMV serostatus were compiled together with the repertoire data. A later analysis re-analyzed previously published TCR beta repertoires from about 730 donors and added high-resolution HLA genotyping to study TCR occurrence patterns. HLA typing covered class I and class II loci at four-digit resolution. Typing coverage varied by locus: roughly 620-630 donors for A, B, C, DRB1 and DQB1; more than 500 for DQA1; approximately 610 for DPA1; 400 to 480 for DPB1. In an earlier analysis of over 550 of the donors, high-throughput TCR beta sequencing was used to judge whether each TCR beta V gene segment behaved as functional or pseudogenic. On average, around 240,000 unique TCR beta nucleotide sequences were sequenced per donor among a few hundred genotyped donors of the cohort, with roughly a sixth of those sequences being non-productive.

Overall study outcomes, separate from this receptor: Correlated functional status among segregating V segments might reflect linkage disequilibrium, but an unknown experimental factor could not be ruled out. Only TCR beta chains were sequenced in this cohort, and the absence of alpha or paired-chain data limited detectable features. In a later analysis, HLA-associated TCR beta chains showed more clonal expansion and lower generation probabilities than non-associated chains that were equally common. The study gave a list of some 150 TCR beta chains associated with cytomegalovirus. According to a later analysis, TCR association rates differed among HLA loci, with DRB1 alleles showing the most associated TCRs and HLA-C alleles showing the fewest. In a later analysis, around 17,000 TCR beta sequences were associated with specific HLA alleles at a false discovery rate of 0.05. According to the authors, the approach could potentially be generalized to other disease states and immunological phenotypes. In a later genetic analysis, fewer N-insertions in productive TCRs were reported among donors in an Asian-associated ancestry cluster than the roughly 700-donor mean. A few of the identified cytomegalovirus-associated TCR beta chains were confirmed in vitro to be specific for cytomegalovirus antigens. A further reported finding was that TCR beta sequences accurately predicted the HLA-A and HLA-B alleles for most subjects in the first cohort. The earlier analysis of almost 600 of the donors excluded roughly 17 rarely observed V segments, including chromosome 9 orphons, because counts were too low. In a later genetic analysis, a missense DCLRE1C variant was associated with V-gene and J-gene trimming of TCR beta chains, and the association was replicated in an independent cohort. Immune exposure information for the cohort was limited to CMV serostatus. Several of the top co-occurrence clusters appeared to be linked to parvovirus B19, influenza, CMV and Epstein-Barr virus, according to a later analysis. Assigning TCR associations to individual alleles was difficult when HLA alleles, especially DR and DQ, strongly co-occurred. While some public TCRs were present in many individuals, most TCR sequences turned up only very rarely across donors. The presence/absence analyses assumed that sequencing depth was roughly uniform across donors, and that assumption may not be true. Cytomegalovirus status was reported to be diagnosed by the classifier with high specificity and sensitivity in both the original and validation cohorts. Because HLA typing was missing for some donors at each locus, association tests included only the typed subset. An earlier analysis of approximately 530 of the donors showed that most TCR beta V segments appeared in productive rearrangements either about 90% or about 30% of the time, which broadly matched IMGT annotations. According to a later analysis, most CMV-associated TCR beta chains appeared to be HLA-restricted, and the HLA associations seemed to be driven largely by CMV exposure. The sequencing pipeline was judged likely to have produced a cluster of highly shared sequence variants as a technical artifact.

The sequence derives from a man aged 25 to 40 in good health and CMV-seronegative. The sample taken for sequencing was PBMCs.

The nucleotide sequence is TGTGCCAGCAGCTTAGCGACAGGGAAGAACTACGAGCAGTACTTC. Translated, it reads CASSLATGKNYEQYF. This chain joins TRBV7-9 to TRBJ2-7, and 7 junctional nucleotides match TRBD1. Reading the germline V gene (reference sequence) gives CDR1 SEHNR and CDR2 FQNEAQ. The CDR3 covers 15 residues, taking in both the cysteine and the phenylalanine. Of the read, only the CDR3 DNA is kept; its 45 bases are in frame from base 1. V loses 0 bases at its end and J loses 3 bases; junction bases beyond the gene matches: 5.